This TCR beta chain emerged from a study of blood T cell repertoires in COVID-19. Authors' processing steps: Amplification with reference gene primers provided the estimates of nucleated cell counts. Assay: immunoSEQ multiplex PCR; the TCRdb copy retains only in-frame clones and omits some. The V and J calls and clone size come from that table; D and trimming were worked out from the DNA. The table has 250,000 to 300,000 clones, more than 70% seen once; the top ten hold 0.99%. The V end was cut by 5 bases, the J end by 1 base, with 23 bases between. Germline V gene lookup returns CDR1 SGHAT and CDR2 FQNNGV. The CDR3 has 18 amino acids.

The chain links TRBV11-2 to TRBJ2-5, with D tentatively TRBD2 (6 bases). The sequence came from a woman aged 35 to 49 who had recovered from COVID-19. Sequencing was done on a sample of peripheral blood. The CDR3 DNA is TGTGCCAGCAGCCAAGGGTGGGGCGGGGCTCTGCCCCAAGAGACCCAGTACTTC. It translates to CASSQGWGGALPQETQYF.